Listed here are 17 T cell receptor beta chains from one sample, sequenced in a study of shared clonotypes between healthy human individuals. This table comes from immunoSEQ multiplex PCR, and its TCRdb copy is limited to in-frame clones, with some not included. This table holds 490,000 or so clones, 76% found once. What was sequenced was PBMCs. The receptor source for this set is a woman between 40 and 50 years old in good health. Some clones in this sample may be carry-over from other donors' samples.

This chain uses TRBV4-1 with TRBJ2-7, with TRBD2 matching over 8 bases. Trimming took 1 base from V and 4 from J; bases not matched to a gene: 9. The CDR3 loop spans 16 amino acids. The V gene's germline CDR1 is MGHRA and CDR2 YSYEKL. The CDR3 here is CASSQGARGRRYEQYF. In DNA form, the CDR3 reads TGCGCCAGCAGCCAAGGGGCTCGCGGGAGGAGGTACGAGCAGTACTTC.

The chain employs TRBV15 and TRBJ2-4; D not certain. Germline lookup yields CDR1 LNHNV and CDR2 YYDKDF (reference sequence). Trimming pared 3 bases from V and 8 bases from J, leaving 17 bases between. The length of the CDR3 is 15 residues. The CDR3 sequence: CATSRRLAAVDIQYF. For the CDR3, the DNA is TGTGCCACCAGCAGGCGATTGGCGGCGGTCGACATTCAGTACTTC.

V usage is TRBV5-4 and J usage is TRBJ2-5; 8 bases are a match to TRBD2. V lost 1 base and J lost 7; bases outside the gene matches: 12. Germline V lookup: CDR1 SGHNT, CDR2 YYREEE (reference sequence). This CDR3 is built from 16 residues. As DNA, the CDR3 is TGTGCCAGCAGCTTGAGGACTAGCTCGGGAGTAGGGACCCAGTACTTC. Amino acid sequence: CASSLRTSSGVGTQYF. The full variable domain, its missing parts supplied by reference TRBV5-4 and TRBJ2-5, is ETGVTQSPTHLIKTRGQQVTLRCSSQSGHNTVSWYQQALGQGPQFIFQYYREEENGRGNFPPRFSGLQFPNYSSELNVNALELDDSALYLCASSLRTSSGVGTQYFGPGTRLLVL.

Only one count was recorded for this clone. This chain uses TRBV2 with TRBJ2-2, with D maybe TRBD2 (6 bases). This CDR3 has 15 amino acids. V was cut by 4 bases and J by 5 bases, with 14 bases left in between. Germline CDR1 SNHLY, CDR2 FYNNEI. In DNA form, the CDR3 reads TGTGCCAGCAGTGGTGGTGGGAGGTTAACCGGGGAGCTGTTTTTT. Translated, it gives CASSGGGRLTGELFF. The variable domain in full, with the rest retrieved from reference TRBV2 and TRBJ2-2, is EPEVTQTPSHQVTQMGQEVILRCVPISNHLYFYWYRQILGQKVEFLVSFYNNEISEKSEIFDDQFSVERPDGSNFTLKIRSTKLEDSAMYFCASSGGGRLTGELFFGEGSRLTVL.

V usage is TRBV5-1 and J usage is TRBJ2-7, with TRBD2 identical over 13 bases. Trimming cost V 2 bases and J 3 bases; bases outside gene matches: 8. Looked up from germline, CDR1 is SGHRS and CDR2 is YFSETQ. The CDR3 runs to 17 residues. The CDR3 nucleotides read TGCGCCAGCAGCTTCCTGGGTGGGACTAGCGGGATCTACGAGCAGTACTTC. Its translation is CASSFLGGTSGIYEQYF.

This sequence joins TRBV9 and TRBJ1-1, with D uncertain. The CDR3 length is 14 residues. The ends were cut back, 4 bases at V and 4 bases at J, with 14 bases in the middle. Germline V gene sequence: CDR1 SGDLS, CDR2 YYNGEE. The CDR3 protein is CASSPHYTGTEAFF. CDR3 nucleotide sequence: TGTGCCAGCAGCCCTCATTATACGGGCACTGAAGCTTTCTTT.

The chain employs TRBV6-5 and TRBJ2-7; TRBD2 aligns across 7 bases. Trimming removed 0 bases from V and 5 bases from J; junction bases left unmatched: 10. This CDR3 is 16 amino acids long. Germline assignment: CDR1 MNHEY and CDR2 SVGAGI. The CDR3 DNA is TGTGCCAGCAGTTACTCGACCGCGGGAGTCCGGCACGAGCAGTACTTC. Residues: CASSYSTAGVRHEQYF.

This rearrangement joins TRBV5-4 to TRBJ2-7, with 7 bases that match TRBD2. The germline V gene encodes CDR1 SGHNT and CDR2 YYREEE (reference sequence). Trimming removed 0 bases from V and 0 bases from J; junction bases left unmatched: 6. The CDR3 spans 16 residues. CDR3 in amino acids: CASSLGLAESSYEQYF. CDR3 in DNA: TGTGCCAGCAGCTTGGGTCTAGCGGAGAGCTCCTACGAGCAGTACTTC.

This clone was observed a single time. The gene calls are TRBV5-1 and TRBJ2-7; perhaps TRBD1 as D (5 bases). Germline lookup yields CDR1 SGHRS and CDR2 YFSETQ. Trimming took off 0 bases at V and 2 bases at J, with 9 bases between the two ends. The CDR3 is 14 amino acids. The DNA of the CDR3 is TGCGCCAGCAGCTTGGATGGGGCCGCCTACGAGCAGTACTTC. Translated: CASSLDGAAYEQYF.

The CDR3 DNA follows: TGCGCCAGCAGATCCAAACCGGGACTAGCGGACTACAATGAGCAGTTCTTC. Its translation: CASRSKPGLADYNEQFF. The V and J genes are TRBV5-1 and TRBJ2-1; 11 positions match TRBD2. V shed 5 bases and J 3 bases; nucleotides not matched to a gene: 10. The CDR3 totals 17 residues. Germline CDR1 is SGHRS and CDR2 is YFSETQ.

This sequence joins TRBV5-1 and TRBJ2-2; D remains unclear. V dropped 0 bases and J dropped 0 bases, with 12 bases sitting between them. The CDR3 is 17 residues long. The germline V gene encodes CDR1 SGHRS and CDR2 YFSETQ. The CDR3 region has the DNA TGCGCCAGCAGCTTGGTCCCTCCTAGTTCGAACACCGGGGAGCTGTTTTTT. It specifies CASSLVPPSSNTGELFF. Filled out from reference TRBV5-1 and TRBJ2-2, the complete variable domain reads KAGVTQTPRYLIKTRGQQVTLSCSPISGHRSVSWYQQTPGQGLQFLFEYFSETQRNKGNFPGRFSGRQFSNSRSEMNVSTLELGDSALYLCASSLVPPSSNTGELFFGEGSRLTVL.

The genes are TRBV5-5 and TRBJ2-5; D remains unclear. This CDR3 is 15 amino acids long. Trimming pared 2 bases from V and 2 bases from J, leaving 13 bases between. CDR1 SGHKS and CDR2 YYEKEE come from the germline V gene (reference sequence). The CDR3 DNA reads as TGTGCCAGCAGCTTCCTGTACACACCTCAAGAGACCCAGTACTTC. Protein sequence: CASSFLYTPQETQYF. Full variable domain (rest looked up from reference TRBV5-5 and TRBJ2-5): DAGVTQSPTHLIKTRGQQVTLRCSPISGHKSVSWYQQVLGQGPQFIFQYYEKEERGRGNFPDRFSARQFPNYSSELNVNALLLGDSALYLCASSFLYTPQETQYFGPGTRLLVL.

V usage is TRBV27 and J usage is TRBJ1-1, with a tentative D call TRBD1 (5 bases). The CDR3 has 14 amino acids. The germline V gene has CDR1 MNHEY and CDR2 SMNVEV (reference sequence). Between the trimmed V and J ends, which lost 2 bases and 7 bases, there was a span of 14 bases. This chain's CDR3 is CASSLGVGGVEAFF. CDR3 coding DNA: TGTGCCAGCAGTTTAGGGGTTGGGGGGGTTGAAGCTTTCTTT.

J is TRBJ2-2 and V is TRBV23-1; TRBD2 might be the D (6 bases). TRBV23-1 qualifies as an ORF whose function is uncertain. The germline V and J ends were trimmed by 2 bases and 5 bases, with 12 bases remaining between them. The CDR3 is 15 amino acids. In nucleotides, the CDR3 is TGCGCCAGCAGTCAACCACCGGAGGGGACCGGGGAGCTGTTTTTT. Protein sequence: CASSQPPEGTGELFF.

V is TRBV9 and J is TRBJ2-1, with 10 positions matching TRBD1. Unmatched junction bases numbered 5, after V lost 3 bases and J lost 5 bases. Germline CDR1 and CDR2: SGDLS and YYNGEE. The CDR3 consists of 15 residues. The CDR3 region is CASSADRGRHNEQFF. Written as DNA, the CDR3 is TGTGCCAGCAGCGCGGACAGGGGGAGGCACAATGAGCAGTTCTTC.

This clone was seen once. Written as DNA, the CDR3 is TGTGCCAGCAGCTTAGAGTCCCCGACCCAGTACTTC. This translates into CASSLESPTQYF. This rearrangement joins TRBV7-2 to TRBJ2-5; D gene ambiguous. The germline V gene has CDR1 SGHTA and CDR2 FQGNSA. CDR3 length: 12 residues. Trimming cost V 1 base and J 7 bases, with 7 bases left between them.

The CDR3: CASSTPRPTSNQPQHF. CDR3 bases: TGTGCCAGTAGTACCCCTCGACCGACTAGCAATCAGCCCCAGCATTTT. The chain recombines TRBV19 with TRBJ1-5; the D is unclear. V gave up 4 bases and J gave up 0 bases, with 13 bases separating them. Germline CDR1 is LNHDA and CDR2 is SQIVND (reference sequence). The CDR3 sequence is 16 residues long.